Sequencing of this T cell receptor (beta chain) was carried out in a study of radiation and T cells in renal cell carcinoma (dated by TCRdb to between 2020 and 2021). With regard to the full study: The samples were obtained from a clinical trial, where primary renal cell carcinomas were treated with 15 Gy stereotactic body radiation therapy and then removed by nephrectomy 4 weeks afterward. A total of 50 to 55 samples underwent TCR beta sequencing, made up of 25 or so tumors and around 27 peripheral blood samples. A total of 3.5 million to 4.5 million unique CDR3 nucleotide sequences, encoding 2.7 million or so unique CDR3 amino acid sequences, were found across all 50 or so samples.

V sheds 3 bases and J sheds 4 bases, leaving 9 bases between their ends. In the germline V gene (reference sequence), CDR1 corresponds to GTSNPN and CDR2 to SVGIG. Reading from cysteine to phenylalanine, the CDR3 counts 12 amino acids. The retained sequence is limited to the CDR3, 36 bases, with the frame set at the first base. Following the manufacturer's recommendations, the immunoSEQ kit was used to generate TCR beta libraries from genomic DNA. To prepare the libraries, a first multiplex PCR with proprietary primers was run, followed by a second PCR that added unique barcodes, and a bead cleanup was done after each round. A positive control reaction and a negative control reaction, both provided in the kit, were run with every batch of samples. The final libraries were assessed on an Agilent 4200 TapeStation D1000 ScreenTape, pooled by volume, and quantified by qPCR. An Illumina NextSeq500 fitted with a MidOutput 150-cycle cartridge performed the sequencing, running 156 Read1 cycles and 15 Index1 cycles with the kit's custom primers. The pooled library was loaded at 0.9 to 1 pM with a 20% PhiX control spike-in. On the study's bioinformatics: The vendor-processed data were analyzed in R, and a clonotype was defined as all T cells that share the same CDR3 nucleotide sequence. In the clone abundance analyses, frequencies in each sample were normalized to that sample's 10,000 most abundant clones. Before analysis, public T cell clones were removed, and these numbered fewer than six per sample on average. A difference in abundance of at least 32-fold between compartments was used to define tumor-enriched and baseline blood-enriched clonotypes. Clonotypes expanded or contracted between blood time points were identified with a beta-binomial differential abundance model. Similarity between tumor and blood repertoires was quantified using the Baroni-Urbani and Buser coefficient, and groups were compared with two-tailed Wilcoxon tests in R. TCRdb's version of the immuneACCESS table is confined to in-frame rearrangements and falls short of the full clone set. An unresolved V gene accounts for under half of the shortfall where checked; the remainder is of unknown origin. Clone size and the V and J calls come from that table; the DNA yielded D and trimming. This sample gives some 120,000 clones in total; 70% to 90% of them show up just once. 5% to 6% of the sample is held by the ten biggest clonotypes.

What the work shows at the level of the full study, not this receptor alone: No pretreatment tumor biopsies were available, so the baseline intratumoral presence of clonotypes could not be determined. Effects of radiation dose or scheduling on the TCR repertoire could not be addressed with the single-armed trial design. Changes in the blood repertoire were not tracked past 4 weeks after treatment. In blood, the top tumor clonotypes increased from baseline to 2 weeks after radiation and then shrank by 4 weeks, which suggests a temporary expansion of tumor-resident clones.

Reading the label with the study, this specimen's time point is: blood 2 weeks post-SBRT. Per the publication, the treatment or condition label means: 15 Gy SBRT to primary tumor, nephrectomy 4 weeks later. To track tumor-enriched clonotypes, serial peripheral blood was sampled from radiation-treated patients at baseline and at 2 weeks and 4 weeks after SBRT. Renal cell carcinoma with clear cell pathology was present in all patients. The QIAamp DNA Blood Mini Kit (Qiagen) was used to prepare genomic DNA for TCR sequencing. Only samples passing all quality control checks were included in the analyses. This clone was observed a handful of times. This clone's antigen is unknown. It has no much larger one-base neighbor in the sample; base qualities were not kept.

The source material was blood, sampled from a patient whose treatment included radiotherapy and nephrectomy. The receptor was derived from a woman between 65 and 79 years old with renal cell carcinoma. The V and J genes are TRBV30 and TRBJ1-1; a weak D assignment points to TRBD1 (5 bases agree). The sequence in DNA is TGTGCCTGGAGAGGGGATCCCACTGAAGCTTTCTTT. It is translated as CAWRGDPTEAFF.